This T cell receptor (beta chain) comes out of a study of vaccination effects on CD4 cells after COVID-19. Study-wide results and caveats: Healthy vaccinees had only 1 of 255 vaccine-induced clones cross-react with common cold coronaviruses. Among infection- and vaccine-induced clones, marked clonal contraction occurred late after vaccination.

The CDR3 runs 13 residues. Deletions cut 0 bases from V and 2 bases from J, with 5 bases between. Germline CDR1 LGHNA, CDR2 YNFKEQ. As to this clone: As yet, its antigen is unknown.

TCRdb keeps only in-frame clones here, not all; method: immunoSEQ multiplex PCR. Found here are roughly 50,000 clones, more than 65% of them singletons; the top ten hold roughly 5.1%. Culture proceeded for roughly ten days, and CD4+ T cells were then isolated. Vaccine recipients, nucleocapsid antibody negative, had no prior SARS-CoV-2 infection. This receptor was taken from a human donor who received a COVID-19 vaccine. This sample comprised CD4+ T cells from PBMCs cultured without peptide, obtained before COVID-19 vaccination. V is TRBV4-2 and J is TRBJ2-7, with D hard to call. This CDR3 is CASSQDSAYEQYF. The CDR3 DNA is TGTGCCAGCAGCCAAGATTCGGCCTACGAGCAGTACTTC.